This T cell receptor (beta chain) appears in the sequencing data of a study of blood T cell repertoires in COVID-19. Background on the study: Nucleic acid was either cDNA or gDNA, and it came from T cells, B-cell-depleted T cells, or PBMCs.

The CDR3 spans 13 residues. Germline V lookup: CDR1 ENHRY, CDR2 SYGVKD. V lost 10 bases and J lost 4, with 16 bases in between. Patients at the Seattle site were enrolled during active infection and followed longitudinally. Using immunoSEQ multiplex PCR, the repertoire was profiled, and TCRdb retains in-frame clones only, with some absent. This table holds under 200,000 clones, around 79% found once. The V call is TRBV10-3, the J call TRBJ1-2, with a tentative D call TRBD1 (5 bases). Sequencing was carried out using peripheral blood. The source of this sequence is a woman aged 40 to 55 with COVID-19, enrolled during active disease. CDR3 DNA: TGTGCCACCTTGGGGGGAGAGGGCTATGGCTACACCTTC. It is translated as CATLGGEGYGYTF.